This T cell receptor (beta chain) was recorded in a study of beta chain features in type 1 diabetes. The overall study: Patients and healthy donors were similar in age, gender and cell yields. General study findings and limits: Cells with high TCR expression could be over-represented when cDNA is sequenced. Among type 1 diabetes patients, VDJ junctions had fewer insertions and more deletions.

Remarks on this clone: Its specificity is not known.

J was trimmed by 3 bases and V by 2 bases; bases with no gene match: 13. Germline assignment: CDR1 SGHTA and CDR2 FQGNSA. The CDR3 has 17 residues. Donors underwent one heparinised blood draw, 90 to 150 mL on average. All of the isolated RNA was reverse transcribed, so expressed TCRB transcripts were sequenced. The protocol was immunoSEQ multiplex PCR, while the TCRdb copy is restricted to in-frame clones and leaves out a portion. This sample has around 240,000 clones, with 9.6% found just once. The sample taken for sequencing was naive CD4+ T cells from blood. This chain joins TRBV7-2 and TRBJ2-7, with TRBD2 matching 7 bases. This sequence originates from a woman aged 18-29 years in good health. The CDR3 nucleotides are TGTGCCAGCAGCTTAAGGGGTTTGCTAGCGGATTTCTACGAGCAGTACTTC. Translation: CASSLRGLLADFYEQYF.